This entry is about one T cell receptor (beta chain). This entry is derived from a study of blood T cell repertoires in COVID-19. Only in-frame clones appear in the TCRdb table, and some are missing; sequencing was by immunoSEQ multiplex PCR. Among around 40,000 clones listed, roughly 75% were seen once. V dropped 5 bases and J dropped 7; count of bases not matched to a gene: 9. Germline values: CDR1 LGHDT, CDR2 YNNKEL (reference sequence). This CDR3 comprises 15 residues. The chain uses TRBV3-1 (or the pseudogene TRBV3-2) and TRBJ2-1; TRBD1 agrees at 9 bases. The sequence was obtained from a man older than 75 with active or convalescent COVID-19. The sample comprised peripheral blood. The CDR3 bases are TGTGCCAGCAGCGTCCGGGACAGGGATCTTAATGAGCAGTTCTTC. Amino acids: CASSVRDRDLNEQFF.